The entry below describes one T cell receptor beta chain. What it binds is unknown. The sample is drawn from a study of identical twins' blood T cells. TCRdb processed the 5' RACE reads anew with MiXCR; each CDR3 protein has one entry. The table lists 300,000 to 450,000 distinct CDR3 sequences, 28% of them singletons. Germline lookup yields CDR1 SGHAT and CDR2 FQNNGV. J was trimmed by 4 bases and V by 5 bases; bases with no gene match: 8. The CDR3 sequence is 15 residues long. Study-wide points: Twins shared about as many clonotypes as their cloneset sizes predicted. Twins reportedly had markedly more similar V usage than unrelated donors, even among out-of-frame TCRbeta clonotypes.

The chain employs TRBV11-2 and TRBJ2-7; 10 positions agree with TRBD2. Sample: PBMCs. The source of this sequence is a woman between 18 and 49 years old in good health. CDR3 residues: CASSPELAGIYEQYF. The CDR3 DNA reads TGTGCCAGCAGCCCGGAACTAGCGGGGATATACGAGCAGTACTTC.